Below, 5 T cell receptor beta chains from the same sample are listed, as sequenced in a study of response to subunit inactivated influenza vaccine. MiXCR, run by TCRdb on the RT-PCR reads, gives a single entry per CDR3 protein. The table shows more than 450,000 distinct CDR3 sequences, with 10% to 12% occurring only once. The sample was also linked to a second study, of T cells expressing NK-cell markers. From that paper: UMIs accompanied the 5'RACE template switching by which TCR beta cDNA was made.

The sample in question was PBMCs from blood, obtained on the day of vaccination. These TCRs come from a middle-aged man who received an inactivated influenza vaccine.

The chain is built from TRBV9 and TRBJ2-1; 8 bases agree with TRBD2. The germline V gene encodes CDR1 SGDLS and CDR2 YYNGEE. The CDR3 spans 17 residues. V lost 0 bases to trimming and J lost 3 bases; unmatched junction nucleotides: 8. This CDR3 reads CASSVAWGAGVYNEQFF. The CDR3 DNA is TGTGCCAGCAGCGTAGCTTGGGGAGCGGGAGTCTACAATGAGCAGTTCTTC.

This clonotype was picked up a small number of times. The rearrangement uses TRBV10-3 and TRBJ2-2, with 10 bases identical to TRBD1. V shed 6 bases and J 3 bases; nucleotides not matched to a gene: 1. There are 14 residues in the CDR3. CDR1 is ENHRY and CDR2 is SYGVKD in the germline V gene. The CDR3 protein is CAIRGTGDTGELFF. The CDR3 DNA reads TGTGCCATCAGAGGGACAGGGGACACCGGGGAGCTGTTTTTT.

V is TRBV4-1 and J is TRBJ1-2, with D tentatively TRBD1 (6 bases). CDR1 is MGHRA, CDR2 YSYEKL, per germline. This CDR3 contains 15 residues. Trimming removed 0 bases from V and 2 bases from J, with 10 bases in between. The CDR3 sequence is CASSQDWGPNYGYTF. For the CDR3, the DNA is TGCGCCAGCAGCCAAGATTGGGGGCCCAACTATGGCTACACCTTC.

This clonotype was found a few times. The chain joins TRBV5-8 to TRBJ2-4, with D possibly matching TRBD1 (6 bases). Deletions cut 0 bases from V and 0 bases from J, with 13 bases between. CDR1 and CDR2 (germline): SGHTS, YDEGEE. The CDR3 runs to 17 residues. The CDR3: CASSLELGASAKNIQYF. The CDR3 DNA is TGTGCCAGCAGCTTGGAGCTGGGGGCATCAGCCAAAAACATTCAGTACTTC.

This clonotype was recorded many times. This sequence joins TRBV9 and TRBJ2-7; no reliable D call. V gave up 4 bases and J gave up 2 bases, with 13 bases separating them. Germline V gene lookup returns CDR1 SGDLS and CDR2 YYNGEE. This CDR3 contains 14 residues. Here the CDR3 reads CASSLGSEAYEQYF. For the CDR3, the DNA is TGTGCCAGCAGCCTAGGCTCTGAAGCCTACGAGCAGTACTTC.